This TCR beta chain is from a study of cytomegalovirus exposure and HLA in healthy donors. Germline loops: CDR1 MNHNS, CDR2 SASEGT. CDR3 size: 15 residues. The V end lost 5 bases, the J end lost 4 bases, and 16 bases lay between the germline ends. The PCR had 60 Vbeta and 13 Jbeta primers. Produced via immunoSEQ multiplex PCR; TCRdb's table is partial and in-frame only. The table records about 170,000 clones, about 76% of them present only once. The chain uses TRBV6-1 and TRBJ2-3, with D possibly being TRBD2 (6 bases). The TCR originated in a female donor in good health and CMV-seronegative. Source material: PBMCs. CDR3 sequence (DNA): TGTGCCAGCAGTAATCAGGAGGGAATGGCAGATACGCAGTATTTT. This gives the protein CASSNQEGMADTQYF.